A single sample is the source of the 2 T cell receptor beta chains below, sequenced in a study of vaccination effects on CD4 cells after COVID-19. These TCRs are of unknown antigen specificity. ViraFEST expansion of antigen-specific CD4+ T cells with viral peptide pools preceded sequencing. CD4+ T cells were isolated after about nine days of culture. Among the vaccine recipients, none had a prior SARS-CoV-2 infection, and nucleocapsid antibodies were negative. Profiling relied on immunoSEQ multiplex PCR, and the TCRdb table lists in-frame clones only, not all of them. The sample lists 74,000 or so clones; 75% to 90% were seen once. The material sequenced was CD4+ T cells from PBMCs cultured with SARS-CoV-2 spike peptides, taken before COVID-19 vaccination. The receptors were gathered from a human donor who received a COVID-19 vaccine.

The V and J genes are TRBV6-5 and TRBJ2-2, with 11 bases identical to TRBD2. In germline, CDR1 is MNHEY, CDR2 SVGAGI. V dropped 7 bases and J dropped 6; count of bases not matched to a gene: 4. The CDR3 spans 14 residues. Written as DNA, the CDR3 is TGTGCCAGCATTAGCGGGGGGGCCGCCGGGGAGCTGTTTTTT. It yields the protein CASISGGAAGELFF.

V usage is TRBV7-2 and J usage is TRBJ2-1, with D hard to call. This CDR3 has 16 amino acids. V lost 1 base, J lost 0 bases, and 10 bases lay in between. Germline assignment: CDR1 SGHTA and CDR2 FQGNSA. The CDR3 nucleotides are TGTGCCAGCAGCTTAGTTAGCCGGACCTCCTACAATGAGCAGTTCTTC. This encodes CASSLVSRTSYNEQFF.